This T cell receptor beta chain was identified in a study of spatial heterogeneity in lung cancer. As to time point: sample taken at primary tumor resection. Each CDR3 protein is one row after TCRdb ran MiXCR on the 5' RACE reads. The table lists about 38,000 distinct CDR3 sequences, 7.5% to 8% of them singletons, with over 25% in the top ten. This clonotype has a count of ten or more. V lost 0 bases to trimming and J lost 2 bases, with 11 bases between them. The CDR3 contains 15 residues. Germline values: CDR1 SQVTM, CDR2 ANQGSEA. This sequence was found in a male donor with early-stage non-small cell lung cancer. The sample in question was PBMCs, obtained at surgery. The rearrangement uses TRBV29-1 and TRBJ2-1; tentatively, D is TRBD1 (5 bases). In nucleotides, the CDR3 is TGCAGCGTTGAAGATGGCAGGGTAGCCTACAATGAGCAGTTCTTC. This sequence encodes CSVEDGRVAYNEQFF.